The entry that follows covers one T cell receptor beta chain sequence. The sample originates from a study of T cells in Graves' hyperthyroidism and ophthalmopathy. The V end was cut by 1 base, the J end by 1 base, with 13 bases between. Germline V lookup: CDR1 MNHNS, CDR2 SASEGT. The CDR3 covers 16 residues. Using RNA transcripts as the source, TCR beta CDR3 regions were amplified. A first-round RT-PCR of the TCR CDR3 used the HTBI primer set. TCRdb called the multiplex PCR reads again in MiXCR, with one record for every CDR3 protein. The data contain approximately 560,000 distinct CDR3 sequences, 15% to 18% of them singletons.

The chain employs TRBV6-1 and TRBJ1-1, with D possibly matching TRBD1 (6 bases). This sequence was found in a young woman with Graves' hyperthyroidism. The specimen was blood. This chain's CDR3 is CASSEEGGPRNTEAFF. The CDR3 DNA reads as TGTGCCAGCAGTGAAGAGGGGGGCCCCAGGAACACTGAAGCTTTCTTT.